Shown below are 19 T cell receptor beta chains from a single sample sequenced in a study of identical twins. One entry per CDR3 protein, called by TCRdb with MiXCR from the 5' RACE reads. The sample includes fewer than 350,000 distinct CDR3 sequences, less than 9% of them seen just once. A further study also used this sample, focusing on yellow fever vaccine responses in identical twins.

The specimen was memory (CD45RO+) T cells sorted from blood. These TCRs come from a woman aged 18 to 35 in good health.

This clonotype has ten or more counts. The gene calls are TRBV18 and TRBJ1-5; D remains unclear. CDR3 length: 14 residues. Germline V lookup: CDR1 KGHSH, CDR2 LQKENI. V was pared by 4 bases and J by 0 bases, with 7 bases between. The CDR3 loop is CASSQLGSNQPQHF. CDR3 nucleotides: TGTGCCAGCTCACAATTGGGTAGCAATCAGCCCCAGCATTTT.

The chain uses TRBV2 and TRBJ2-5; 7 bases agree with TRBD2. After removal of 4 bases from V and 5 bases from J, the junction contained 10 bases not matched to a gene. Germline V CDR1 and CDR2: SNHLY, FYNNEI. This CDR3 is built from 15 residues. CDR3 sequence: CASSGPGGNRETQYF. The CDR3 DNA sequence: TGTGCCAGCAGTGGCCCGGGGGGTAACCGGGAGACCCAGTACTTC. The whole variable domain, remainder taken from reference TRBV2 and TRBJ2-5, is EPEVTQTPSHQVTQMGQEVILRCVPISNHLYFYWYRQILGQKVEFLVSFYNNEISEKSEIFDDQFSVERPDGSNFTLKIRSTKLEDSAMYFCASSGPGGNRETQYFGPGTRLLVL.

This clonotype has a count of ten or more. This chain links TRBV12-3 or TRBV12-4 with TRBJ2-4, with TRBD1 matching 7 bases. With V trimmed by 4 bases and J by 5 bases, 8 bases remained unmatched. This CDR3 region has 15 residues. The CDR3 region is CASSSTRQGQNIQYF. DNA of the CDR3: TGTGCCAGCAGTTCGACCCGACAGGGTCAAAACATTCAGTACTTC.

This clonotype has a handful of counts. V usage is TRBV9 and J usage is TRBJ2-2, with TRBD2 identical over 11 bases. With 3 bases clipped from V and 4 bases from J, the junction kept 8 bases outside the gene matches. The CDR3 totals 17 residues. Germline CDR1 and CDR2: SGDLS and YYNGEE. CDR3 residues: CASSATSGIVGTGELFF. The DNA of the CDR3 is TGTGCCAGCAGCGCGACTAGCGGGATTGTGGGCACCGGGGAGCTGTTTTTT.

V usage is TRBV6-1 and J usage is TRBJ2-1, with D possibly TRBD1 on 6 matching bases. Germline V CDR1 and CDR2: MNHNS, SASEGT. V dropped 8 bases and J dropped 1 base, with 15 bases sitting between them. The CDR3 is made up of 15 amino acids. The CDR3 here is CASGTRDMSYNEQFF. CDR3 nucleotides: TGTGCCAGCGGAACCCGGGACATGTCCTACAATGAGCAGTTCTTC.

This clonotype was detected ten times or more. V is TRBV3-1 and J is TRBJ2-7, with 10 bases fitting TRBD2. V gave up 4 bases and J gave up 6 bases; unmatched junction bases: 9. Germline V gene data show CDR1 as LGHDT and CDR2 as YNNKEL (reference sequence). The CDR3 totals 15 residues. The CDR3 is CASSPRGAGGLEQYF. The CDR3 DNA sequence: TGTGCCAGCAGCCCCCGGGGAGCGGGAGGGCTCGAGCAGTACTTC.

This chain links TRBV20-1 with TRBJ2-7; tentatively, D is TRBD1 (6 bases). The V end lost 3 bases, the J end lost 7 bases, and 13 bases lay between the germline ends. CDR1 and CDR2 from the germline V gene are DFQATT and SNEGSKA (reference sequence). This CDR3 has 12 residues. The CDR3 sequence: CSASLGAGEQYF. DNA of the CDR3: TGCAGTGCTAGTTTGGGGGCCGGGGAGCAGTACTTC.

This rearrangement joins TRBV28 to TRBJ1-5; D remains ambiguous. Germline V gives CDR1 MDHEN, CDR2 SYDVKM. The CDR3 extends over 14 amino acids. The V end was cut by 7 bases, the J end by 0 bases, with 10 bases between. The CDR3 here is CASTRGDSNQPQHF. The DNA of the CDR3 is TGTGCCAGCACCCGGGGAGATAGCAATCAGCCCCAGCATTTT. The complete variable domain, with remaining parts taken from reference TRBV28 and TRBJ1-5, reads DVKVTQSSRYLVKRTGEKVFLECVQDMDHENMFWYRQDPGLGLRLIYFSYDVKMKEKGDIPEGYSVSREKKERFSLILESASTNQTSMYLCASTRGDSNQPQHFGDGTRLSIL.

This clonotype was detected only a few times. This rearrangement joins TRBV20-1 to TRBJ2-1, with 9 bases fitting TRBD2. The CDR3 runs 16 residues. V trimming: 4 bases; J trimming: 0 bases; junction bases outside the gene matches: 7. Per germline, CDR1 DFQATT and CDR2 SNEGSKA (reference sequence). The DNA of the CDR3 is TGCAGTGCTAACCCCCTTAGCGGGAGCTCCTACAATGAGCAGTTCTTC. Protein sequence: CSANPLSGSSYNEQFF.

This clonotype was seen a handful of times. The CDR3 nucleotides read TGTGCCAGCAGTCTGGGGGGACAGGGTATTCTCGAGCAGTACTTC. Translated: CASSLGGQGILEQYF. V is TRBV28 and J is TRBJ2-7; 9 bases are shared with TRBD1. The CDR3 is 15 amino acids. Looked up from germline, CDR1 is MDHEN and CDR2 is SYDVKM. After removal of 5 bases from V and 6 bases from J, the junction contained 11 bases not matched to a gene.

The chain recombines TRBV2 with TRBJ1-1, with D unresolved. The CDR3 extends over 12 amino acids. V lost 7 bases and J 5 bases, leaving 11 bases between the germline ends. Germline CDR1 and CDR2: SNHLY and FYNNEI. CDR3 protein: CASTPTATEAFF. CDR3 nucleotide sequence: TGTGCCAGCACCCCGACTGCGACTGAAGCTTTCTTT.

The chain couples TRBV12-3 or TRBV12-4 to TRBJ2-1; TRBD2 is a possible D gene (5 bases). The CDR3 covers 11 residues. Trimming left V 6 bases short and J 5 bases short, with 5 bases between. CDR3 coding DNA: TGTGCCAGCAGGACTAACAATGAGCAGTTCTTC. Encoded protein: CASRTNNEQFF.

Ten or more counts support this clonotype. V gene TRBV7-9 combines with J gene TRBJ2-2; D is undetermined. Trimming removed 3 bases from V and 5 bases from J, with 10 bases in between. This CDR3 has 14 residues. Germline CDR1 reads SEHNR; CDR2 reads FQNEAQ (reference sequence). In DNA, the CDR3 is TGTGCCAGCAGCTTTGAAGCCCAGACCGGGGAGCTGTTTTTT. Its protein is CASSFEAQTGELFF.

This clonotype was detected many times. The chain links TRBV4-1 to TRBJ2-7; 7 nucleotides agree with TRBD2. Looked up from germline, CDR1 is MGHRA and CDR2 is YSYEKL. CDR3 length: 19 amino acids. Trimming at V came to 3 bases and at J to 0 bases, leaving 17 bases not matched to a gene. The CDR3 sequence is CASSHPGLRGGPGSYEQYF. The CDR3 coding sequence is TGCGCCAGCAGCCACCCAGGATTGAGGGGAGGGCCCGGCTCCTACGAGCAGTACTTC.

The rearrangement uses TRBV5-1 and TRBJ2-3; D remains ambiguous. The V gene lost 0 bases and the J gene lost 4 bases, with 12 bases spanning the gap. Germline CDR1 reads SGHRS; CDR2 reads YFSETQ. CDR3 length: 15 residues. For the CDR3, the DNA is TGCGCCAGCAGCTTGGCCTCAGAACCACCAGATACGCAGTATTTT. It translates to CASSLASEPPDTQYF. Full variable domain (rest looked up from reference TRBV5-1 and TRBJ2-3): KAGVTQTPRYLIKTRGQQVTLSCSPISGHRSVSWYQQTPGQGLQFLFEYFSETQRNKGNFPGRFSGRQFSNSRSEMNVSTLELGDSALYLCASSLASEPPDTQYFGPGTRLTVL.

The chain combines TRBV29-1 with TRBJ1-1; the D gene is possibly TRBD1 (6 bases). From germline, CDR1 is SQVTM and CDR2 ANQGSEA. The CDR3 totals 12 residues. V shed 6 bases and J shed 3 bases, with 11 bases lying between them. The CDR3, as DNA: TGCAGCGTCGGACAGCTTTACACTGAAGCTTTCTTT. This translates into CSVGQLYTEAFF.

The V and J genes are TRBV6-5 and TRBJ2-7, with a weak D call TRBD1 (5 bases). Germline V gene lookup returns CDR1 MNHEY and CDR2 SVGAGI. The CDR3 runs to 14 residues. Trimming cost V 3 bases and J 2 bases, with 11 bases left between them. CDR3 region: CASSYLGLPYEQYV. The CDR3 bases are TGTGCCAGCAGTTATTTGGGGCTCCCCTACGAGCAGTACGTC.

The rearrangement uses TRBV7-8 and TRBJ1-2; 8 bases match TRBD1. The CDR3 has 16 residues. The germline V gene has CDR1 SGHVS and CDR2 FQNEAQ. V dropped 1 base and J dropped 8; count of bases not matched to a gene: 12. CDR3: CASSLGVAGGVRGYTF. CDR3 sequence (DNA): TGTGCCAGCAGCTTAGGGGTGGCAGGGGGCGTTCGGGGCTACACCTTC.

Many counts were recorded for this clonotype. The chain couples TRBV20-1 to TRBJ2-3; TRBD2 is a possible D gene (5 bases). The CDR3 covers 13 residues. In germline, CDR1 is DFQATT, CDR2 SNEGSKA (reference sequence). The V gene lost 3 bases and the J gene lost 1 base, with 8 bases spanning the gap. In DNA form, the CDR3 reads TGCAGTGCTAGCAGAGCGGGCACAGATACGCAGTATTTT. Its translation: CSASRAGTDTQYF.